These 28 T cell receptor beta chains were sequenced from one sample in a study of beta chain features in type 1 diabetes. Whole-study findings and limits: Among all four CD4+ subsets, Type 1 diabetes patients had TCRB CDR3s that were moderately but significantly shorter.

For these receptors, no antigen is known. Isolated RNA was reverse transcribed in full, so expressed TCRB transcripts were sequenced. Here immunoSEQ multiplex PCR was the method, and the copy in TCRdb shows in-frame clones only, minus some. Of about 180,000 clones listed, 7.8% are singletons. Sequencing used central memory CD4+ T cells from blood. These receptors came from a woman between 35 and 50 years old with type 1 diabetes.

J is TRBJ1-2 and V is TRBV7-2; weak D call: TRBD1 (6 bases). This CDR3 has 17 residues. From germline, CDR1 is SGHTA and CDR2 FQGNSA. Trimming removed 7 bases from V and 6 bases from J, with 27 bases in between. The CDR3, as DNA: TGTGCCAGCATCCCTCGAGCGTCCATCAGGGGAAGGGATGGCTACACCTTC. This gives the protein CASIPRASIRGRDGYTF.

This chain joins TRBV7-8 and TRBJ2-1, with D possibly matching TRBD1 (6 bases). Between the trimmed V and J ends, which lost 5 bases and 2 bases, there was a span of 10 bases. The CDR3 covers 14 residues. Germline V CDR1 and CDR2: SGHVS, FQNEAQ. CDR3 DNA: TGTGCCAGCAGCAACCGGGACACCTACAATGAGCAGTTCTTC. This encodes CASSNRDTYNEQFF.

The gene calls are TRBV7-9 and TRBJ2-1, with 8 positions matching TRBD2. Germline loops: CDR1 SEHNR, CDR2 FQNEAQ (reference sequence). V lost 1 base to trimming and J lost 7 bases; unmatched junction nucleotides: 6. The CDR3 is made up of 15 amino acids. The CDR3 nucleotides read TGTGCCAGCAGCTTAGTCCTAGCGGGTGCGAATGAGCAGTTCTTC. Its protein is CASSLVLAGANEQFF. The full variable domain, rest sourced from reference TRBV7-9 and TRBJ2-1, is DTGVSQNPRHKITKRGQNVTFRCDPISEHNRLYWYRQTLGQGPEFLTYFQNEAQLEKSRLLSDRFSAERPKGSFSTLEIQRTEQGDSAMYLCASSLVLAGANEQFFGPGTRLTVL.

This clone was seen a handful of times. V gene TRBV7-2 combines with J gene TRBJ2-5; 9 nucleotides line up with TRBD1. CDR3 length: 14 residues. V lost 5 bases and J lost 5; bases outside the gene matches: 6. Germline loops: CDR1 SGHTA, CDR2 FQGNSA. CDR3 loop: CASSQTGGVETQYF. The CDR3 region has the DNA TGTGCCAGCAGCCAAACAGGGGGCGTGGAGACCCAGTACTTC. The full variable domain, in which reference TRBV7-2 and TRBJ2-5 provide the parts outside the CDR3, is GAGVSQSPSNKVTEKGKDVELRCDPISGHTALYWYRQSLGQGLEFLIYFQGNSAPDKSGLPSDRFSAERTGGSVSTLTIQRTQQEDSAVYLCASSQTGGVETQYFGPGTRLLVL.

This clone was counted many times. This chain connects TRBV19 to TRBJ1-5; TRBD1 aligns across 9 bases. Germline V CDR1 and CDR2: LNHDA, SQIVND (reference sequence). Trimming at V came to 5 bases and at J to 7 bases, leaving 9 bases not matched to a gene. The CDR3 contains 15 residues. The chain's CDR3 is CASSQLTGGGQPQHF. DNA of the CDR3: TGTGCCAGTAGTCAACTCACAGGGGGCGGGCAGCCCCAGCATTTT.

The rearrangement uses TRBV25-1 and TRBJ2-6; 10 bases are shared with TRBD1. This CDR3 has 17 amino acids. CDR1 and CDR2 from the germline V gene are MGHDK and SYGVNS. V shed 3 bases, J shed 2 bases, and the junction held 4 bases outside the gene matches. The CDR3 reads CASSEGTGVAGANVLTF. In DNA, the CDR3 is TGTGCCAGCAGTGAGGGGACAGGGGTAGCTGGGGCCAACGTCCTGACTTTC. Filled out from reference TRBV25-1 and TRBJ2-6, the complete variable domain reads EADIYQTPRYLVIGTGKKITLECSQTMGHDKMYWYQQDPGMELHLIHYSYGVNSTEKGDLSSESTVSRIRTEHFPLTLESARPSHTSQYLCASSEGTGVAGANVLTFGAGSRLTVL.

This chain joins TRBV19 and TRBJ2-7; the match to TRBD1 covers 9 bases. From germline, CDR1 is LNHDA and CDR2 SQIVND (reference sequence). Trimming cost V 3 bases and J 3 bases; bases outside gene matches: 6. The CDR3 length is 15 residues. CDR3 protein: CASSMSRTGDYEQYF. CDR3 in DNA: TGTGCCAGTAGTATGTCTCGGACAGGGGACTACGAGCAGTACTTC.

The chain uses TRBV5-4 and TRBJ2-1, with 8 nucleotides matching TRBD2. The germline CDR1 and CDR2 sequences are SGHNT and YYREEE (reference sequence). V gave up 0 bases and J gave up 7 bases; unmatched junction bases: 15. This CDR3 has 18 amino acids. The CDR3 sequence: CASSLGLAGPFLTNEQFF. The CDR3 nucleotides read TGTGCCAGCAGCTTGGGGCTAGCGGGCCCTTTCCTCACGAATGAGCAGTTCTTC.

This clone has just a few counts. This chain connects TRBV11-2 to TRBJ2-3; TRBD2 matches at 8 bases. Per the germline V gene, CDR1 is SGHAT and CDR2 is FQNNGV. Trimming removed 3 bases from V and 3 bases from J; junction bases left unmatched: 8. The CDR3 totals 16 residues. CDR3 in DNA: TGTGCCAGCAGCTTTGGGGCTAGCGGGCGTACAGATACGCAGTATTTT. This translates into CASSFGASGRTDTQYF.

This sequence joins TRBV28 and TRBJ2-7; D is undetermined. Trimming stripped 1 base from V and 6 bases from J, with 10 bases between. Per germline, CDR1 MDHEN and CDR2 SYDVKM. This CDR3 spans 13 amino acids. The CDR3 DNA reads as TGTGCCAGCAGTTTATCAGGATCTGGCGAGCAGTACTTC. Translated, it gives CASSLSGSGEQYF.

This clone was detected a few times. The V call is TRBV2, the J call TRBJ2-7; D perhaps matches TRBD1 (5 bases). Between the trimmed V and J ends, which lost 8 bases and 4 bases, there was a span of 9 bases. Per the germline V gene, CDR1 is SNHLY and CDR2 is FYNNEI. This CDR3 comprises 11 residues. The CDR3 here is CASAQAYEQYF. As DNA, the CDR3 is TGTGCCAGCGCACAGGCTTACGAGCAGTACTTC.

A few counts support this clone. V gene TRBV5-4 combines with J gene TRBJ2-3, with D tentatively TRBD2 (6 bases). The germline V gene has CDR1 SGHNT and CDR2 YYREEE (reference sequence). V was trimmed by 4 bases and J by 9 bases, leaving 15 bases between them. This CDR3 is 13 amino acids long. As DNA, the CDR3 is TGTGCCAGCAGCCCCAGGGACTTCGCAACGCAGTATTTT. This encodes CASSPRDFATQYF. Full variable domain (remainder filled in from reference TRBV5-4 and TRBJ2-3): ETGVTQSPTHLIKTRGQQVTLRCSSQSGHNTVSWYQQALGQGPQFIFQYYREEENGRGNFPPRFSGLQFPNYSSELNVNALELDDSALYLCASSPRDFATQYFGPGTRLTVL.

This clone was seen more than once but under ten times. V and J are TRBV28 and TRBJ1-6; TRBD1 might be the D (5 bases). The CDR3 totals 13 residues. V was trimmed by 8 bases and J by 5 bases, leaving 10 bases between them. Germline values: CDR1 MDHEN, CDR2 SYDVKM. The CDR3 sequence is CASQGQNNSPLHF. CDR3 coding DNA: TGTGCCAGCCAGGGCCAAAATAATTCACCCCTCCACTTT.

This CDR3 is CASSLRGTSGPREQFF. The CDR3 coding sequence is TGTGCCAGCAGCCTTCGCGGGACTAGCGGGCCAAGGGAGCAGTTCTTC. The rearrangement uses TRBV5-6 and TRBJ2-1; 12 bases line up with TRBD2. The junction had 12 bases not matched to a gene; V was cut back by 4 bases and J by 10 bases. CDR3 size: 16 residues. Germline CDR1 is SGHDT and CDR2 is YYEEEE.

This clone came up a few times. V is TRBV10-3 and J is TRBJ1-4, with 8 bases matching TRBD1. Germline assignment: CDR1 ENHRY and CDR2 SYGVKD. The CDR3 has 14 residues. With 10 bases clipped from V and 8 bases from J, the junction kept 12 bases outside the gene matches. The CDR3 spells CATGPYRGEEKLFF. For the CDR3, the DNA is TGTGCCACCGGCCCTTACAGGGGGGAGGAAAAACTGTTTTTT.

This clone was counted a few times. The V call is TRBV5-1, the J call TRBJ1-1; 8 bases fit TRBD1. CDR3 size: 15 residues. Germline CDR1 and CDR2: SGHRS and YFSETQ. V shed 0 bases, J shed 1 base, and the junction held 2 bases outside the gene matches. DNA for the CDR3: TGCGCCAGCAGCTTGGAAGGGACAGGGAACACTGAAGCTTTCTTT. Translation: CASSLEGTGNTEAFF. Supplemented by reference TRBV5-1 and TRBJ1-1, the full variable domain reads KAGVTQTPRYLIKTRGQQVTLSCSPISGHRSVSWYQQTPGQGLQFLFEYFSETQRNKGNFPGRFSGRQFSNSRSEMNVSTLELGDSALYLCASSLEGTGNTEAFFGQGTRLTVV.

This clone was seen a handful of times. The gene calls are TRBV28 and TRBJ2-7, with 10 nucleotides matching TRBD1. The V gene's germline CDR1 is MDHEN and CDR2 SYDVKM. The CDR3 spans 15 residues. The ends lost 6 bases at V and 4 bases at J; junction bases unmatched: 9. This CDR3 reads CASSPTGGDGYEQYF. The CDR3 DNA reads TGTGCCAGCAGCCCGACAGGGGGCGATGGGTACGAGCAGTACTTC.

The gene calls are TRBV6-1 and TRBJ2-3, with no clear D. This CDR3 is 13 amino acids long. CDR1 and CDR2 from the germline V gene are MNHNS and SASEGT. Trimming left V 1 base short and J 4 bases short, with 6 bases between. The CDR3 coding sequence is TGTGCCAGCAGTGAAGGTTTATCAGATACGCAGTATTTT. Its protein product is CASSEGLSDTQYF.

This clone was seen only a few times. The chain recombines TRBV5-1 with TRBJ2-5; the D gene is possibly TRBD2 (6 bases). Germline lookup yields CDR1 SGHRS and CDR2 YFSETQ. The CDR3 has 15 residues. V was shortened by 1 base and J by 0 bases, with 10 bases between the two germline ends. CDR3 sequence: CASSLSGHHQETQYF. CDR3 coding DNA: TGCGCCAGCAGCTTGAGCGGGCATCACCAAGAGACCCAGTACTTC.

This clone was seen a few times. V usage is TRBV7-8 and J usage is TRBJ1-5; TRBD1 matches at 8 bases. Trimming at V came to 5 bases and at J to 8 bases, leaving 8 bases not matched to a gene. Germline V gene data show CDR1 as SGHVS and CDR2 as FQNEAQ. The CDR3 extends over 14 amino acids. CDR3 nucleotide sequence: TGTGCCAGCAGCCGTACAGGGGGTGAAGAGCCCCAGCATTTT. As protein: CASSRTGGEEPQHF.

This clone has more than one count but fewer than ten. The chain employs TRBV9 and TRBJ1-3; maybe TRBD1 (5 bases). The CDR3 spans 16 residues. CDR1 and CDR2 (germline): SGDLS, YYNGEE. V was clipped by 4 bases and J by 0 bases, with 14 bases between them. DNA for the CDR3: TGTGCCAGCAGCATAGGACCAGGGATCTCTGGAAACACCATATATTTT. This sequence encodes CASSIGPGISGNTIYF.

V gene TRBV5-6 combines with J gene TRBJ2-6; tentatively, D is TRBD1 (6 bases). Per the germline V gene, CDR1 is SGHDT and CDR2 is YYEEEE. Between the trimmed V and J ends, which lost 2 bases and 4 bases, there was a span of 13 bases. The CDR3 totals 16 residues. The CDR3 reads CASSFLTGTGANVLTF. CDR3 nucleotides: TGTGCCAGCAGCTTCCTAACAGGGACCGGGGCCAACGTCCTGACTTTC.

The CDR3 reads CASSRAGTSGGMDTQYF. Here the CDR3 DNA reads TGTGCCAGCAGCCGCGCCGGGACTAGCGGGGGGATGGACACGCAGTATTTT. The V call is TRBV7-9, the J call TRBJ2-3, with 15 nucleotides matching TRBD2. CDR1 is SEHNR, CDR2 FQNEAQ, per germline (reference sequence). The junction had 12 bases not matched to a gene; V was cut back by 5 bases and J by 9 bases. The CDR3 has 17 residues. Together with reference TRBV7-9 and TRBJ2-3, the CDR3 gives the full variable domain: DTGVSQNPRHKITKRGQNVTFRCDPISEHNRLYWYRQTLGQGPEFLTYFQNEAQLEKSRLLSDRFSAERPKGSFSTLEIQRTEQGDSAMYLCASSRAGTSGGMDTQYFGPGTRLTVL.

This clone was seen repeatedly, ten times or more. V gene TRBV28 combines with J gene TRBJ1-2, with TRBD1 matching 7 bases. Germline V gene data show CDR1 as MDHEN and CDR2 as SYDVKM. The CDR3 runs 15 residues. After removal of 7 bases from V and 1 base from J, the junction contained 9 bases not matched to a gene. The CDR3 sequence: CASTTPDRINYGYTF. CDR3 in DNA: TGTGCCAGCACCACCCCGGACAGGATTAACTATGGCTACACCTTC.

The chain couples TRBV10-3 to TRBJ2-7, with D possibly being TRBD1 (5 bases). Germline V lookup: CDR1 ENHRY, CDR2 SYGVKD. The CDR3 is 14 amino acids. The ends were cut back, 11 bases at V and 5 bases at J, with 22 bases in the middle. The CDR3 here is CASTGGQGKDEQYF. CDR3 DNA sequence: TGTGCCTCAACCGGCGGCCAGGGCAAGGACGAGCAGTACTTC.

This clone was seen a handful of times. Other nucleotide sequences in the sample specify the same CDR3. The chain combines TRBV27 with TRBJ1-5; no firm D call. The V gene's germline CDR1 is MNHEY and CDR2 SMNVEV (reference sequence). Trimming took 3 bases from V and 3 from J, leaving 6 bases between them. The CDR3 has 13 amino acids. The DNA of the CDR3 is TGTGCCAGCAGTTTCCTCCCCAATCAGCCCCAGCATTTT. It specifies CASSFLPNQPQHF.

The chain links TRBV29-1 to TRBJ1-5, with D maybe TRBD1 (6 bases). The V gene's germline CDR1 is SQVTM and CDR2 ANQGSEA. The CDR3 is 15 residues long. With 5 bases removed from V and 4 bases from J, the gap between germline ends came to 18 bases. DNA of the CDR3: TGCAGCGTTAGTCAGGGGATAGCGGGTAATCAGCCCCAGCATTTT. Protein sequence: CSVSQGIAGNQPQHF. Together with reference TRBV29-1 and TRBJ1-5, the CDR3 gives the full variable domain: SAVISQKPSRDICQRGTSLTIQCQVDSQVTMMFWYRQQPGQSLTLIATANQGSEATYESGFVIDKFPISRPNLTFSTLTVSNMSPEDSSIYLCSVSQGIAGNQPQHFGDGTRLSIL.

The CDR3 DNA is TGTGCCAGCCATTCGGACAGCCACACTGAAGCTTTCTTT. It translates to CASHSDSHTEAFF. The chain links TRBV5-4 to TRBJ1-1, with D possibly matching TRBD1 (6 bases). With 7 bases removed from V and 3 bases from J, the gap between germline ends came to 13 bases. Looked up from germline, CDR1 is SGHNT and CDR2 is YYREEE (reference sequence). The CDR3 consists of 13 residues.